This passage covers 30 T cell receptor beta chains from one sample sequenced in a study of glioma-infiltrating T cells after dendritic cell vaccination. Assay: immunoSEQ multiplex PCR; the TCRdb copy retains only in-frame clones and omits some. The sample lists tens of thousands of clones; under 90% were seen once. Material: blood, obtained before dendritic cell vaccination. The receptor set was obtained from a human donor with glioblastoma.

The chain employs TRBV7-9 and TRBJ2-1; TRBD1 agrees at 9 bases. This CDR3 is 15 amino acids long. After removal of 5 bases from V and 5 bases from J, the junction contained 7 bases not matched to a gene. CDR1 SEHNR and CDR2 FQNEAQ come from the germline V gene (reference sequence). The CDR3 DNA reads as TGTGCCAGCAGCCGACCGGGACAGGGAGACAATGAGCAGTTCTTC. Translated, it gives CASSRPGQGDNEQFF.

The chain uses TRBV13 and TRBJ1-6; D remains unclear. Trimming took 3 bases from V and 0 from J, leaving 6 bases between them. The CDR3 totals 15 residues. CDR1 PRHDT and CDR2 FYEKMQ come from the germline V gene (reference sequence). The CDR3 DNA is TGTGCCAGCAGCTTCGGTAGCTCCTATAATTCACCCCTCCACTTT. This gives the protein CASSFGSSYNSPLHF. The full variable domain, its missing parts supplied by reference TRBV13 and TRBJ1-6, is AAGVIQSPRHLIKEKRETATLKCYPIPRHDTVYWYQQGPGQDPQFLISFYEKMQSDKGSIPDRFSAQQFSDYHSELNMSSLELGDSALYFCASSFGSSYNSPLHFGNGTRLTVT.

This clone was counted between two and nine times. This chain connects TRBV7-9 to TRBJ1-1, with a tentative D call TRBD1 (6 bases). This CDR3 has 13 residues. V was shortened by 6 bases and J by 1 base, with 9 bases between the two germline ends. The germline V gene encodes CDR1 SEHNR and CDR2 FQNEAQ (reference sequence). The CDR3 is CASRGGENTEAFF. Here the CDR3 DNA reads TGTGCCAGCAGAGGGGGAGAGAACACTGAAGCTTTCTTT.

The V and J genes are TRBV27 and TRBJ2-1; TRBD2 aligns across 9 bases. The CDR3 loop spans 17 amino acids. After removal of 5 bases from V and 0 bases from J, the junction contained 8 bases not matched to a gene. CDR1 and CDR2 (germline): MNHEY, SMNVEV (reference sequence). For the CDR3, the DNA is TGTGCCAGCAGTGTAGCGGGGGCCTATAGCTCCTACAATGAGCAGTTCTTC. Translated, it gives CASSVAGAYSSYNEQFF.

The chain couples TRBV6-6 to TRBJ2-7; weak D call: TRBD2 (6 bases). The CDR3 contains 11 residues. Germline V gene data show CDR1 as MNHNY and CDR2 as SVGAGI (reference sequence). V lost 6 bases and J 7 bases, leaving 10 bases between the germline ends. CDR3 sequence (DNA): TGTGCCAGCAGCCCCCGGGAGGAGCAGTACTTC. Translated, it gives CASSPREEQYF.

The rearrangement links TRBV5-1 to TRBJ1-1; 8 positions agree with TRBD1. The V gene end was trimmed by 4 bases and the J gene end by 7 bases; junction bases not matched to a gene: 6. The CDR3 covers 13 residues. The germline V gene encodes CDR1 SGHRS and CDR2 YFSETQ. The DNA for the CDR3 is TGCGCCAGCAGCGCGGGACAGGACGTTGAAGCTTTCTTT. It encodes CASSAGQDVEAFF.

This clone has just one count. This chain joins TRBV28 and TRBJ2-1; a weak D match, TRBD2 (6 bases). The CDR3 totals 16 residues. Trimming cost V 5 bases and J 3 bases, with 17 bases left between them. The germline gives CDR1 MDHEN, CDR2 SYDVKM. In nucleotides, the CDR3 is TGTGCCAGCAGTCCCCAGGAGGGGACCTACTACAATGAGCAGTTCTTC. This gives the protein CASSPQEGTYYNEQFF.

This chain links TRBV5-1 with TRBJ2-7, with TRBD1 identical over 11 bases. The CDR3 has 14 amino acids. Germline V gene sequence: CDR1 SGHRS, CDR2 YFSETQ. V shed 4 bases, J shed 6 bases, and the junction held 6 bases outside the gene matches. CDR3: CASSLRTGGPEQYF. The CDR3 DNA follows: TGCGCCAGCAGCCTAAGGACAGGGGGCCCCGAGCAGTACTTC.

The rearrangement joins TRBV7-9 to TRBJ1-1; 10 bases fit TRBD1. CDR1 and CDR2 from the germline V gene are SEHNR and FQNEAQ (reference sequence). The CDR3 contains 15 residues. After removal of 4 bases from V and 1 base from J, the junction contained 3 bases not matched to a gene. In DNA form, the CDR3 reads TGTGCCAGCAGCTCCCGGGACAGGGGGAACACTGAAGCTTTCTTT. Protein: CASSSRDRGNTEAFF.

The V gene is TRBV30, the J gene TRBJ1-3; no clear D gene. V dropped 5 bases and J dropped 7 bases, with 15 bases sitting between them. CDR3 size: 13 residues. The germline CDR1 and CDR2 sequences are GTSNPN and SVGIG (reference sequence). CDR3 nucleotide sequence: TGTGCCTGGGGAGGAGATACCTTGAACACCATATATTTT. It specifies CAWGGDTLNTIYF.

There are a few counts of this clone. V and J are TRBV11-3 and TRBJ2-7; no clear D gene. V was trimmed by 0 bases and J by 3 bases, leaving 6 bases between them. The germline V gene encodes CDR1 SGHNT and CDR2 YENEEA. The CDR3 sequence is 13 residues long. Here the CDR3 DNA reads TGTGCCAGCAGCTTAGAGGCTAGCTACGAGCAGTACTTC. Its protein product is CASSLEASYEQYF.

J is TRBJ1-1 and V is TRBV10-3, with TRBD1 matching over 8 bases. The germline V gene encodes CDR1 ENHRY and CDR2 SYGVKD. V lost 7 bases to trimming and J lost 1 base; unmatched junction nucleotides: 5. This CDR3 comprises 14 residues. CDR3 in DNA: TGTGCCATCACCCTGGGACAGGAGAACACTGAAGCTTTCTTT. Translation gives CAITLGQENTEAFF.

The chain has TRBV4-2 and TRBJ2-7; 8 bases match TRBD2. The CDR3 has 21 amino acids. Trimming took 4 bases from V and 2 from J; bases not matched to a gene: 25. Germline loops: CDR1 LGHNA, CDR2 YNFKEQ. The CDR3: CASSPIPELVGGGPGTYEQYF. As DNA, the CDR3 is TGTGCCAGCAGCCCGATTCCGGAATTGGTCGGCGGGGGGCCGGGCACCTACGAGCAGTACTTC.

The chain carries TRBV18 and TRBJ1-4; possibly TRBD1 for D (5 bases). Trimming left V 5 bases short and J 3 bases short, with 10 bases between. Germline V gives CDR1 KGHSH, CDR2 LQKENI. The CDR3 length is 14 residues. CDR3 protein: CASSKGSSNEKLFF. In DNA form, the CDR3 reads TGTGCCAGCTCAAAGGGGTCATCTAATGAAAAACTGTTTTTT.

This chain joins TRBV19 and TRBJ2-5, with 8 bases lining up with TRBD1. Germline V gene lookup returns CDR1 LNHDA and CDR2 SQIVND (reference sequence). Trimming at V came to 3 bases and at J to 3 bases, leaving 0 bases not matched to a gene. This CDR3 has 13 amino acids. The CDR3 DNA follows: TGTGCCAGTAGTATGGACAGGGAAGAGACCCAGTACTTC. Residues: CASSMDREETQYF. Full variable domain (missing parts from reference TRBV19 and TRBJ2-5): DGGITQSPKYLFRKEGQNVTLSCEQNLNHDAMYWYRQDPGQGLRLIYYSQIVNDFQKGDIAEGYSVSREKKESFPLTVTSAQKNPTAFYLCASSMDREETQYFGPGTRLLVL.

This clone was counted between two and nine times. The chain couples TRBV29-1 to TRBJ2-5; D possibly corresponds to TRBD2 (6 bases). The V and J ends lost 7 bases and 2 bases respectively, with 11 bases between them. The CDR3 spans 12 residues. The germline V gene has CDR1 SQVTM and CDR2 ANQGSEA. CDR3 nucleotides: TGCAGCGCCCGGGAGCGGCAAGAGACCCAGTACTTC. Its protein is CSARERQETQYF.

The chain couples TRBV9 to TRBJ1-2; no reliable D call. CDR3 length equals 15 residues. From germline, CDR1 is SGDLS and CDR2 YYNGEE. V was clipped by 0 bases and J by 3 bases, with 12 bases between them. CDR3 amino acids: CASSVARGGDYGYTF. The CDR3 bases are TGTGCCAGCAGCGTAGCTCGGGGTGGCGACTATGGCTACACCTTC.

The V call is TRBV5-4, the J call TRBJ2-1; 9 bases line up with TRBD2. Germline V gives CDR1 SGHNT, CDR2 YYREEE (reference sequence). The V segment lost 3 bases and the J segment 4 bases; nucleotides outside the gene matches: 5. The CDR3 is made up of 15 amino acids. The CDR3 loop reads CASSSTSGTYNEQFF. For the CDR3, the DNA is TGTGCCAGCAGCTCGACTAGCGGAACTTACAATGAGCAGTTCTTC.

This clone appeared once. V usage is TRBV7-2 and J usage is TRBJ1-2; no reliable D call. Germline CDR1 and CDR2: SGHTA and FQGNSA. The V gene lost 2 bases and the J gene lost 8 bases, with 9 bases spanning the gap. The CDR3 has 12 residues. Here the CDR3 reads CASSLRSWGYTF. In DNA, the CDR3 is TGTGCCAGCAGCTTACGGTCCTGGGGCTACACCTTC.

The V call is TRBV10-3, the J call TRBJ1-6; D gene ambiguous. The CDR3 totals 15 residues. The germline V gene has CDR1 ENHRY and CDR2 SYGVKD. Trimming cost V 4 bases and J 0 bases, with 7 bases left between them. CDR3 in DNA: TGTGCCATCAGTGCTTTCAGCTCCTATAATTCACCCCTCCACTTT. It is translated as CAISAFSSYNSPLHF.

The genes are TRBV11-2 and TRBJ1-1, with unresolved D. Germline-derived CDR1 and CDR2 are SGHAT and FQNNGV. This CDR3 has 14 residues. V lost 0 bases to trimming and J lost 1 base, with 6 bases between them. CDR3 sequence: CASSLDRWNTEAFF. Here the CDR3 DNA reads TGTGCCAGCAGCTTAGACAGATGGAACACTGAAGCTTTCTTT.

This clone was seen a handful of times. The chain recombines TRBV2 with TRBJ1-4, with D possibly TRBD1 on 6 matching bases. Per the germline V gene, CDR1 is SNHLY and CDR2 is FYNNEI. V gave up 7 bases and J gave up 4 bases, with 13 bases separating them. The CDR3 has 14 amino acids. The CDR3 sequence is CASTSGQRNEKLFF. The CDR3 DNA follows: TGTGCCAGCACTTCTGGACAGCGTAATGAAAAACTGTTTTTT.

This chain links TRBV5-4 with TRBJ1-1, with TRBD1 as a possible D gene (6 bases). Germline V CDR1 and CDR2: SGHNT, YYREEE (reference sequence). The germline V and J ends were trimmed by 2 bases and 11 bases, with 13 bases remaining between them. The CDR3 is made up of 12 amino acids. CDR3 nucleotides: TGTGCCAGCAGCTTCCTTACAGGGTTGGCTTTCTTT. Its protein product is CASSFLTGLAFF.

V and J are TRBV27 and TRBJ1-1; a possible D gene is TRBD1 (6 bases). The CDR3 runs 14 residues. Germline loops: CDR1 MNHEY, CDR2 SMNVEV (reference sequence). V shed 2 bases and J shed 5 bases, with 12 bases lying between them. CDR3 DNA: TGTGCCAGCAGTTTAGATGGGGGGGCGACTGAAGCTTTCTTT. Encoded protein: CASSLDGGATEAFF.

This clone came up once. This chain connects TRBV30 to TRBJ1-5, with D perhaps TRBD1 (5 bases). The CDR3 loop spans 16 amino acids. Trimming pared 1 base from V and 1 base from J, leaving 14 bases between. Germline loops: CDR1 GTSNPN, CDR2 SVGIG (reference sequence). The CDR3 protein is CAWSGNRLASNQPQHF. CDR3 DNA: TGTGCCTGGAGTGGAAACAGGTTAGCCAGCAATCAGCCCCAGCATTTT.

This clone turned up a few times. The chain employs TRBV10-3 and TRBJ2-1; D call uncertain. From germline, CDR1 is ENHRY and CDR2 SYGVKD. This CDR3 region has 13 residues. Trimming removed 0 bases from V and 6 bases from J, with 6 bases in between. Here the CDR3 DNA reads TGTGCCATCAGTGAGTCCAACAGCAATGAGCAGTTCTTC. This sequence encodes CAISESNSNEQFF.

The V and J genes are TRBV7-8 and TRBJ1-4; D remains ambiguous. Germline V lookup: CDR1 SGHVS, CDR2 FQNEAQ. This CDR3 spans 15 amino acids. Trimming stripped 2 bases from V and 13 bases from J, with 20 bases between. The CDR3 DNA sequence: TGTGCCAGCAGCTTACTTCTCGGCGGCCTGAGGAGACTGTTTTTT. Translated, it gives CASSLLLGGLRRLFF.

The chain employs TRBV14 and TRBJ2-5; unclear D gene. Between the trimmed V and J ends, which lost 0 bases and 5 bases, there was a span of 7 bases. There are 13 residues in the CDR3. The germline CDR1 and CDR2 sequences are SGHDN and FVKESK. Here the CDR3 reads CASSQDLRETQYF. CDR3 bases: TGTGCCAGCAGCCAAGACCTTCGGGAGACCCAGTACTTC.

The chain recombines TRBV30 with TRBJ1-2; 9 nucleotides line up with TRBD1. The CDR3 has 17 residues. The V and J ends lost 1 base and 4 bases, in that order; junction bases with no gene match: 13. The germline V gene has CDR1 GTSNPN and CDR2 SVGIG (reference sequence). This chain's CDR3 is CAWSGDTGDREIYGYTF. The CDR3 DNA sequence: TGTGCCTGGAGTGGCGACACCGGGGACAGGGAGATCTATGGCTACACCTTC.

This chain connects TRBV7-2 to TRBJ2-1; a weak D match, TRBD2 (6 bases). Germline assignment: CDR1 SGHTA and CDR2 FQGNSA. The CDR3 has 14 residues. Deletions cut 1 base from V and 9 bases from J, with 13 bases between. CDR3 loop: CASSLVLAGGEQFF. The CDR3 DNA follows: TGTGCCAGCAGCTTAGTCCTAGCCGGGGGTGAGCAGTTCTTC. Together with reference TRBV7-2 and TRBJ2-1, the CDR3 gives the full variable domain: GAGVSQSPSNKVTEKGKDVELRCDPISGHTALYWYRQSLGQGLEFLIYFQGNSAPDKSGLPSDRFSAERTGGSVSTLTIQRTQQEDSAVYLCASSLVLAGGEQFFGPGTRLTVL.